What follows describes a single T cell receptor (beta chain). TCRdb's table, derived via immunoSEQ multiplex PCR, lists solely in-frame clones and lacks some. The repertoire consists of roughly 160,000 clones, with less than 90% occurring once and the leading ten covering about 7%. V lost 5 bases to trimming and J lost 6 bases, with 15 bases between them. The CDR3 has 14 amino acids. Germline values: CDR1 KGHSH, CDR2 LQKENI. The data belong to a study of blood T cell repertoires in COVID-19. Specimen: PBMCs or T cells enriched from blood (not recorded which). The chain uses TRBV18 and TRBJ2-3, with TRBD1 as a possible D gene (5 bases). The sequence was collected from a woman between 45 and 60 years old who had recovered from COVID-19. The CDR3 DNA is TGTGCCAGCTCATCTCTGACAGTCCGGGATACGCAGTATTTT. As protein: CASSSLTVRDTQYF. Combining the CDR3 with reference TRBV18 and TRBJ2-3 gives the whole variable domain NAGVMQNPRHLVRRRGQEARLRCSPMKGHSHVYWYRQLPEEGLKFMVYLQKENIIDESGMPKERFSAEFPKEGPSILRIQQVVRGDSAAYFCASSSLTVRDTQYFGPGTRLTVL.